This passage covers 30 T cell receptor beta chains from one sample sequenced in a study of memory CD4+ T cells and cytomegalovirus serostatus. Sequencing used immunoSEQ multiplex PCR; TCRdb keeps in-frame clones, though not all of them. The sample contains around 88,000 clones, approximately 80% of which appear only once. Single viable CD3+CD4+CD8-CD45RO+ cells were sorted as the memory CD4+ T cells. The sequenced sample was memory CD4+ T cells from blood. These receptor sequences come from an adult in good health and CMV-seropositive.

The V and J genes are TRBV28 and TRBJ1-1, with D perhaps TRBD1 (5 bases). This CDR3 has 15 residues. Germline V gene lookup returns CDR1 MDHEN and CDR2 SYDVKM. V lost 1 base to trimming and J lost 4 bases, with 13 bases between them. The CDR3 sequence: CASSLYGTLGTEAFF. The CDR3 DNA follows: TGTGCCAGCAGTTTATATGGGACCCTGGGCACTGAAGCTTTCTTT.

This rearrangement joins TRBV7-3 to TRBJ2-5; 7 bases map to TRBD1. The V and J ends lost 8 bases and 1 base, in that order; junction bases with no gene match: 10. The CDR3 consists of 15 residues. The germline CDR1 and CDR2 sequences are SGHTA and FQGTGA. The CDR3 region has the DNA TGTGCCAGCGCCCTAAACAGGGGAAGCCAAGAGACCCAGTACTTC. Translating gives CASALNRGSQETQYF.

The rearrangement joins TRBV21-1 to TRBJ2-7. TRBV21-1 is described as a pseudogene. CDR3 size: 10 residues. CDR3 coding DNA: TGTGCCAGCCGCAACTACGAGCAGTACTTC. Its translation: CASRNYEQYF.

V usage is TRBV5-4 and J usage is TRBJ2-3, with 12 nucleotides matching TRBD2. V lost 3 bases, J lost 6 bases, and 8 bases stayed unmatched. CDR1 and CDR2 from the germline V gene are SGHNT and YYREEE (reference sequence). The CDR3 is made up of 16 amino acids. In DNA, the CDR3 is TGTGCCAGCAGCTCACCTAGCGGGAGGGCCCGGGATACGCAGTATTTT. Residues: CASSSPSGRARDTQYF. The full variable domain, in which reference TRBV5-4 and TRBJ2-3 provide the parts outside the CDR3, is ETGVTQSPTHLIKTRGQQVTLRCSSQSGHNTVSWYQQALGQGPQFIFQYYREEENGRGNFPPRFSGLQFPNYSSELNVNALELDDSALYLCASSSPSGRARDTQYFGPGTRLTVL.

The CDR3 is CASRGGRAVMDEQFF. For the CDR3, the DNA is TGTGCCAGTAGAGGGGGCAGGGCGGTCATGGATGAGCAGTTCTTC. The chain uses TRBV19 and TRBJ2-1, with 7 bases lining up with TRBD1. V was pared by 6 bases and J by 8 bases, with 13 bases of the junction left unmatched. CDR1 is LNHDA, CDR2 SQIVND, per germline (reference sequence). This CDR3 spans 15 amino acids.

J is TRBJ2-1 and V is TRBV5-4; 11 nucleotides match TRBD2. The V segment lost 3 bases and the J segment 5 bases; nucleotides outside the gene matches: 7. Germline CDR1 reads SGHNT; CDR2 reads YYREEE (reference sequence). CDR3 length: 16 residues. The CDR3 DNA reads TGTGCCAGCAGCTGGACAGGACTAGCGGGCAACAATGAGCAGTTCTTC. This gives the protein CASSWTGLAGNNEQFF.

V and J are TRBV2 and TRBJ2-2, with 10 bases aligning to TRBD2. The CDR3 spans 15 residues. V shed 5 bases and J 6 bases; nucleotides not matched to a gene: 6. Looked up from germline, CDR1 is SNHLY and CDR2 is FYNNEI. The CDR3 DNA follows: TGTGCCAGCAGTAAATCCCTAGCGGGAGCCGGGGAGCTGTTTTTT. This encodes CASSKSLAGAGELFF. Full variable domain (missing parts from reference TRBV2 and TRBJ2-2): EPEVTQTPSHQVTQMGQEVILRCVPISNHLYFYWYRQILGQKVEFLVSFYNNEISEKSEIFDDQFSVERPDGSNFTLKIRSTKLEDSAMYFCASSKSLAGAGELFFGEGSRLTVL.

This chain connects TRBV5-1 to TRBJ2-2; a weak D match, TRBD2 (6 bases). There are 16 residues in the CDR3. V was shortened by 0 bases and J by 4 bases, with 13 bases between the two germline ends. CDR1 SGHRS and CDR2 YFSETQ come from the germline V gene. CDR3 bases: TGCGCCAGCAGCTTGGTCCCGGGGGTAGGCACCGGGGAGCTGTTTTTT. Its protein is CASSLVPGVGTGELFF.

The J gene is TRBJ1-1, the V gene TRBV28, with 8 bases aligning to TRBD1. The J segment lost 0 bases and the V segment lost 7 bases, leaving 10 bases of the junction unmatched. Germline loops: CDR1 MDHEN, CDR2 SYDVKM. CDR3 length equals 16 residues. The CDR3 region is CASISGQGIMNTEAFF. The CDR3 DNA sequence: TGTGCCAGCATCTCCGGACAGGGAATTATGAACACTGAAGCTTTCTTT.

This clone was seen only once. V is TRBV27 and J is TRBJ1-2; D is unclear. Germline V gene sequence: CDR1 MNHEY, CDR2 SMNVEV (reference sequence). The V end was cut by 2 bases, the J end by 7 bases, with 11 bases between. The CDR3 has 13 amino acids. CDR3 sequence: CASSLRGSGGYTF. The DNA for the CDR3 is TGTGCCAGCAGTTTACGCGGATCCGGTGGCTACACCTTC.

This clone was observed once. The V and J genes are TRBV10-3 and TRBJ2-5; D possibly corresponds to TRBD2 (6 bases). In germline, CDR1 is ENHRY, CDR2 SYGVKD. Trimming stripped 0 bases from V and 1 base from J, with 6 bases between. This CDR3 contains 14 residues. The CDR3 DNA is TGTGCCATCAGTGAGTCGGGGGGCCAAGAGACCCAGTACTTC. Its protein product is CAISESGGQETQYF.

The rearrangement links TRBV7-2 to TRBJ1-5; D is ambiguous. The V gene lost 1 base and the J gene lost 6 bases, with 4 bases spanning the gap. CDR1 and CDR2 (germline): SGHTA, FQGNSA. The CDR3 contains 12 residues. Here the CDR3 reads CASSLDFQPQHF. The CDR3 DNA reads TGTGCCAGCAGCTTAGATTTTCAGCCCCAGCATTTT. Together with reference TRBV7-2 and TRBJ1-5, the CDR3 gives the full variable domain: GAGVSQSPSNKVTEKGKDVELRCDPISGHTALYWYRQSLGQGLEFLIYFQGNSAPDKSGLPSDRFSAERTGGSVSTLTIQRTQQEDSAVYLCASSLDFQPQHFGDGTRLSIL.

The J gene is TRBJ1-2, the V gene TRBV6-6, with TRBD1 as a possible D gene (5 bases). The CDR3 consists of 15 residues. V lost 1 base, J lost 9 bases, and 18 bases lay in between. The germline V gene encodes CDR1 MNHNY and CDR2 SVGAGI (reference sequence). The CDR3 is CASSYFTSDTRRYTF. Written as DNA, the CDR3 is TGTGCCAGCAGTTACTTCACCTCGGACACACGGCGCTACACCTTC.

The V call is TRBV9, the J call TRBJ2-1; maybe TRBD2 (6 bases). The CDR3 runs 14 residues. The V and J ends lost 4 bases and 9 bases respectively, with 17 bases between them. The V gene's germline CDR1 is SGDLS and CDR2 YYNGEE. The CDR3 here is CASSKMEGMGEQFF. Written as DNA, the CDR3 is TGTGCCAGCAGCAAAATGGAGGGGATGGGTGAGCAGTTCTTC.

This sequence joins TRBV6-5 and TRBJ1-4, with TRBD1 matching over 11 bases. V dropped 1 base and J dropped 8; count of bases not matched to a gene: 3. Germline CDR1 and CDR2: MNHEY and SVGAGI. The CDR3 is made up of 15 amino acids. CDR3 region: CASSYWDRGTEKLFF. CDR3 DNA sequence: TGTGCCAGCAGTTACTGGGACAGGGGGACCGAAAAACTGTTTTTT.

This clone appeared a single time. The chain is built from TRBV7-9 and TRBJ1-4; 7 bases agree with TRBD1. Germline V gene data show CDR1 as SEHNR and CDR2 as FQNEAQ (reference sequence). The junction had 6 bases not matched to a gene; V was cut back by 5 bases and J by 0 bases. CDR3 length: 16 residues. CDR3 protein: CASSVRQGPTNEKLFF. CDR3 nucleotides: TGTGCCAGCAGCGTTCGACAGGGCCCAACTAATGAAAAACTGTTTTTT. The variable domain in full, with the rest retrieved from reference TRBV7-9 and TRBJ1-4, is DTGVSQNPRHKITKRGQNVTFRCDPISEHNRLYWYRQTLGQGPEFLTYFQNEAQLEKSRLLSDRFSAERPKGSFSTLEIQRTEQGDSAMYLCASSVRQGPTNEKLFFGSGTQLSVL.

The CDR3 loop reads CASSRTGWNTEAFF. The CDR3 DNA is TGTGCCAGCTCACGCACAGGGTGGAACACTGAAGCTTTCTTT. This chain connects TRBV18 to TRBJ1-1; possibly TRBD1 for D (6 bases). Germline values: CDR1 KGHSH, CDR2 LQKENI. V lost 4 bases and J lost 1, with 10 bases in between. CDR3 length: 14 amino acids.

CDR3 DNA: TGTGCCAGCAGCCTAGGACGGCAGTGGGAACCTGAAGCTTTCTTT. Protein sequence: CASSLGRQWEPEAFF. The V gene is TRBV14, the J gene TRBJ1-1; unclear D gene. The germline gives CDR1 SGHDN, CDR2 FVKESK. This CDR3 has 15 residues. Trimming took 4 bases from V and 6 from J, leaving 18 bases between them. The full variable domain, rest sourced from reference TRBV14 and TRBJ1-1, is EAGVTQFPSHSVIEKGQTVTLRCDPISGHDNLYWYRRVMGKEIKFLLHFVKESKQDESGMPNNRFLAERTGGTYSTLKVQPAELEDSGVYFCASSLGRQWEPEAFFGQGTRLTVV.

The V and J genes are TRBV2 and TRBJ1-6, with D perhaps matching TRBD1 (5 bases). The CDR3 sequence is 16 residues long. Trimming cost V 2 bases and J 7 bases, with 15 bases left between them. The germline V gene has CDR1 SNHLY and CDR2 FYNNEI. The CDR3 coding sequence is TGTGCCAGCAGTGAACAGGGATTACGGGAAAATTCACCCCTCCACTTT. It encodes CASSEQGLRENSPLHF.

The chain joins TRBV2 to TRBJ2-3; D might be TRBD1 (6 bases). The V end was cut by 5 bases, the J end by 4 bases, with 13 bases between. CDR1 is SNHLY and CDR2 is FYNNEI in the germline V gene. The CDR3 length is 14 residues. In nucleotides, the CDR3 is TGTGCCAGCAGTCCCCAGGGGATGGCAGATACGCAGTATTTT. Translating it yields CASSPQGMADTQYF.

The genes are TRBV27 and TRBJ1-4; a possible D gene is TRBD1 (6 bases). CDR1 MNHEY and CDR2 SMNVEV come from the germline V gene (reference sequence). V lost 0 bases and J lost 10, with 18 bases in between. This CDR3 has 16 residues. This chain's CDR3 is CASSLSVSGGQGKLFF. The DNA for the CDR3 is TGTGCCAGCAGTTTATCGGTCTCCGGGGGACAAGGAAAACTGTTTTTT.

The CDR3 protein is CAWSSGTVNQPQHF. CDR3 coding DNA: TGTGCCTGGTCTTCCGGGACCGTGAATCAGCCCCAGCATTTT. The chain is built from TRBV30 and TRBJ1-5; D perhaps matches TRBD1 (5 bases). V was clipped by 5 bases and J by 4 bases, with 15 bases between them. This CDR3 has 14 residues. CDR1 and CDR2 (germline): GTSNPN, SVGIG (reference sequence).

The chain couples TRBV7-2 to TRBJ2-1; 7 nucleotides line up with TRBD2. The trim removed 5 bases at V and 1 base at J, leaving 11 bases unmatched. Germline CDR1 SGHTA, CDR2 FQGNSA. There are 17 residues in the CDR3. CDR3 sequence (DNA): TGTGCCAGCAGCCCTGCAGGCTCCGGGGGGTCCTACAATGAGCAGTTCTTC. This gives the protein CASSPAGSGGSYNEQFF.

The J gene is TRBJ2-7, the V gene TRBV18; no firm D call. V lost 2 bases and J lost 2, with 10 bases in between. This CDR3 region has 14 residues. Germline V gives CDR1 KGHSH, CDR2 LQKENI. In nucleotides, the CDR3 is TGTGCCAGCTCACCAGGAAGCGTTACCTACGAGCAGTACTTC. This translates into CASSPGSVTYEQYF.

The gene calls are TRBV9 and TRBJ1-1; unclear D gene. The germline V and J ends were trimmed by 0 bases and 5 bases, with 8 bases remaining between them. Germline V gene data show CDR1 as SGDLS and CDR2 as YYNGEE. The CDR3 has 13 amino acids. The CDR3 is CASSVGGFTEAFF. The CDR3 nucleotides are TGTGCCAGCAGCGTAGGGGGATTTACTGAAGCTTTCTTT.

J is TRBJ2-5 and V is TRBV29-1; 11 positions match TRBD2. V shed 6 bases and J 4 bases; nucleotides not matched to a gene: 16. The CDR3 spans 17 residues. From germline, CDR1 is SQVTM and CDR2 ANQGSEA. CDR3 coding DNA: TGCAGCGTATCGTTGCAGTTCCGGCTAGCGGGAGGAGAGACCCAGTACTTC. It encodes CSVSLQFRLAGGETQYF.

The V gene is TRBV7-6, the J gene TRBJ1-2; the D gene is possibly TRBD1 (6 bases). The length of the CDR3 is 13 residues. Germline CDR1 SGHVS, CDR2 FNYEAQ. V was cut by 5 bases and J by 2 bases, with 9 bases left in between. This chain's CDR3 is CASSPQGNYGYTF. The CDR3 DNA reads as TGTGCCAGCAGCCCACAGGGAAACTATGGCTACACCTTC. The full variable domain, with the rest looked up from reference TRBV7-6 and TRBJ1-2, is GAGVSQSPRYKVTKRGQDVALRCDPISGHVSLYWYRQALGQGPEFLTYFNYEAQQDKSGLPNDRFSAERPEGSISTLTIQRTEQRDSAMYRCASSPQGNYGYTFGSGTRLTVV.

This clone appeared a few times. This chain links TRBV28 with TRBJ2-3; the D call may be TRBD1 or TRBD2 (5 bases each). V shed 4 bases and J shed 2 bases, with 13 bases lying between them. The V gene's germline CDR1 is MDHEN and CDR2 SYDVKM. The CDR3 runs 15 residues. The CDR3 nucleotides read TGTGCCAGCAGTTATGGGACCCACCCCACAGATACGCAGTATTTT. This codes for CASSYGTHPTDTQYF.

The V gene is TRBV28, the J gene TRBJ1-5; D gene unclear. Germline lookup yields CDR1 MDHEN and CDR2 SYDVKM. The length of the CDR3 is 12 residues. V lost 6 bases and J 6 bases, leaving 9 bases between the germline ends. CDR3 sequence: CASSSRPQPQHF. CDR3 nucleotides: TGTGCCAGCAGCAGCCGGCCTCAGCCCCAGCATTTT.

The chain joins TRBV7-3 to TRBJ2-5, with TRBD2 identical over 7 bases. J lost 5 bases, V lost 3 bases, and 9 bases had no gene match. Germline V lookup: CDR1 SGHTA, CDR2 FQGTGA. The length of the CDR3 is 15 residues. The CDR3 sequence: CASSLLAEVGETQYF. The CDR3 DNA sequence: TGTGCCAGCAGCTTGCTAGCGGAGGTCGGGGAGACCCAGTACTTC.